Listed below are T cell receptor beta chains from one sample, sequenced in a study of CD8 T cells in ankylosing spondylitis. TCRdb called the 5' RACE reads again in MiXCR, with one record for every CDR3 protein. The table includes roughly 250,000 distinct CDR3 sequences, 8.6% detected once. The source material was blood, either unsorted or a sorted T cell fraction (not recorded which). The receptors were gathered from a male donor with ankylosing spondylitis or in good health (not recorded which). The CDR3 runs from the conserved cysteine through the conserved F or W. A D gene is named only where the DNA matches it firmly. Clone size is not always given. Where it is, it says once, few, many or a class for expanded clones.

V gene	D gene	CDR3 length	J gene	clone size	CDR3 DNA	CDR3 protein
TRBV7-9	-	15	TRBJ1-1	-	TGTGCCAGCAGCCAAGAGGGGACAAGGGGCACTGAAGCTTTCTTT	CASSQEGTRGTEAFF
TRBV20-1	TRBD1	14	TRBJ1-2	few	TGCAGTGCTAGAGACCCGGGACAGGTGGGAGGCTACACCTTC	CSARDPGQVGGYTF
TRBV2	-	13	TRBJ2-5	many	TGTGCCAGCATCCTAGGGGAACGAGAGACCCAGTACTTC	CASILGERETQYF
TRBV12-3/TRBV12-4	-	14	TRBJ2-4	-	TGTGCCAGCGGTCATGGGGACGGGAAAAACATTCAGTACTTC	CASGHGDGKNIQYF
TRBV30	-	15	TRBJ2-2	-	TGTGCCTGGAGTGTGTGGGGTGAGGGGACCGGGGAGCTGTTTTTT	CAWSVWGEGTGELFF
TRBV12-3/TRBV12-4	-	15	TRBJ1-2	many	TGTGCCAGCAGTTTGACGCCCGAACTTCCCTATGGCTACACCTTC	CASSLTPELPYGYTF
TRBV5-1	TRBD2	16	TRBJ2-3	many	TGCGCCAGCAGCTTGGAAGGCGGGGGGGTCCCAGATACGCAGTATTTT	CASSLEGGGVPDTQYF
TRBV3-1	-	16	TRBJ2-1	-	TGTGCCAGCAGCCAAGATAGTAGGACTCCGGTCCCAGAGCAGTTCTTC	CASSQDSRTPVPEQFF
TRBV29-1	-	11	TRBJ2-7	many	TGCAGCGTTACGGGTACCTACGAGCAGTACTTC	CSVTGTYEQYF
TRBV5-6	-	11	TRBJ1-2	many	TGTGCCAGCAGCGCCGGGCATGGCTACACCTTC	CASSAGHGYTF
TRBV12-3/TRBV12-4	TRBD1	13	TRBJ2-7	-	TGTGCCAGCAGCGGACAGGGCACCTACGAGCAGTACTTC	CASSGQGTYEQYF
TRBV20-1	-	13	TRBJ1-1	-	TGCAGTTCCCCGGGGGGCCTGAACACTGAAGCTTTCTTT	CSSPGGLNTEAFF
TRBV7-2	-	15	TRBJ1-2	-	TGTGCCAGCAGCCCGAGCGGGGCCCGGGGAACTGGCTACACCTTC	CASSPSGARGTGYTF
TRBV27	TRBD2	16	TRBJ2-5	many	TGTGCCAGCAGTAGGACTAGCGGGGGACGACAAGAGACCCAGTACTTC	CASSRTSGGRQETQYF
TRBV5-1	-	16	TRBJ1-1	many	TGCGCCAGCAGGTCGTCCAAGCAGGGCATGAACACTGAAGCTTTCTTT	CASRSSKQGMNTEAFF
TRBV11-1	TRBD2	16	TRBJ2-1	many	TGTGCCAGCAGCTCCACTATGACTAGCGGGGGACGAGAGCAGTTCTTC	CASSSTMTSGGREQFF
TRBV20-1	TRBD2	13	TRBJ2-1	-	TGCAGTGCCCCGCGGCGGGGGAACAATGAGCAGTTCTTC	CSAPRRGNNEQFF
TRBV5-1	TRBD1	14	TRBJ2-1	many	TGCGCCAGCAGCCGGGACAGCCCCTACAATGAGCAGTTCTTC	CASSRDSPYNEQFF
TRBV7-2	-	13	TRBJ2-7	many	TGTGCCAGCAGCTTAGCTAGCTCCTACGAGCAGTACTTC	CASSLASSYEQYF
TRBV20-1	TRBD2	15	TRBJ2-1	many	TGCAGTGCTAGAGATCTCAAGCGGGAATACAATGAGCAGTTCTTC	CSARDLKREYNEQFF
TRBV9	-	17	TRBJ2-3	-	TGTGCCAGCAGCTCCCCAGATGGACTGGCTCCGGTCGATACGCAGTATTTT	CASSSPDGLAPVDTQYF
TRBV6-2/TRBV6-3	TRBD2	15	TRBJ2-5	many	TGTGCCAGCAGCAAACCTAGCGGCACTCAAGAGACCCAGTACTTC	CASSKPSGTQETQYF
TRBV10-3	TRBD2	18	TRBJ2-2	many	TGTGCCATCAGTGAATTAGGGACTAGCGGGGTGAACACCGGGGAGCTGTTTTTT	CAISELGTSGVNTGELFF
TRBV20-1	-	13	TRBJ2-1	many	TGCAGTGCTAGAGATCCTTCGGGACTGAGGCAGTTCTTC	CSARDPSGLRQFF
TRBV4-3	TRBD2	15	TRBJ2-7	few	TGCGCCAGCAGCCAAGAAACAGCGGGAGTGTACGAGCAGTACTTC	CASSQETAGVYEQYF
TRBV10-3	-	18	TRBJ2-2	many	TGTGCCACCCTGGGGGCCTTTTCCCAGGCTAAAAACACCGGGGAGCTGTTTTTT	CATLGAFSQAKNTGELFF
TRBV27	TRBD2	15	TRBJ2-1	many	TGTGCCAGCAGTTCCCCTAGCGGACCCTACAATGAGCAGTTCTTC	CASSSPSGPYNEQFF
TRBV25-1	-	13	TRBJ2-1	many	TGTGCCAGCAGTCTTAGCGGTGCCACCTCTCAGTTCTTC	CASSLSGATSQFF
TRBV7-9	-	15	TRBJ2-1	many	TGTGCCAGCAGTAGAGCGGTGTTGACCTACAATGAGCAGTTCTTC	CASSRAVLTYNEQFF
TRBV7-9	-	13	TRBJ2-7	many	TGTGCCAGCAGCTTAGTTCGCGGGTACGAGCAGTACTTC	CASSLVRGYEQYF
TRBV4-3	-	17	TRBJ2-4	-	TGCGCCAGCAGCCAAGTGATCCGGGCGGGCGGCAAAAACATTCAGTACTTC	CASSQVIRAGGKNIQYF
TRBV5-1	TRBD2	19	TRBJ2-1	-	TGCGCCAGCAGCTTACCTAGCGGGAATTCAGTGGGGATCTACAATGAGCAGTTCTTC	CASSLPSGNSVGIYNEQFF
TRBV7-8	TRBD2	15	TRBJ2-7	many	TGTGCCAGCAGCTCCCTAGGGGGGACTAGCGACGAGCAGTACTTC	CASSSLGGTSDEQYF
TRBV7-2	-	13	TRBJ2-5	few	TGTGCCAGCAGCCTTAGCAGGGGAGAGACCCAGTACTTC	CASSLSRGETQYF
TRBV9	TRBD1	15	TRBJ1-6	many	TGTGCCAGCAGCGTAGGACAGGGAGGAGGTTCACCCCTCCACTTT	CASSVGQGGGSPLHF
TRBV7-9	-	12	TRBJ2-3	few	TGTGCCAGCAGCCCCCCTGGAGATACGCAGTATTTT	CASSPPGDTQYF
TRBV20-1	TRBD2	14	TRBJ2-1	few	TGCAGTGCTCGTCGGGAGGGCCGGGTGAATGAGCAGTTCTTC	CSARREGRVNEQFF
TRBV18	-	17	TRBJ1-1	-	TGTGCCAGCTCACCACCGCGAATCGGGGTAGGGCACACTGAAGCTTTCTTT	CASSPPRIGVGHTEAFF
TRBV19	-	15	TRBJ1-5	many	TGTGCCAGTACCCCCCGACGGGGGCTAAATCAGCCCCAGCATTTT	CASTPRRGLNQPQHF
TRBV10-3	TRBD2	16	TRBJ2-1	many	TGTGCCATCGGTAAGACTAGCCCGAGCTCCTACAATGAGCAGTTCTTC	CAIGKTSPSSYNEQFF
TRBV7-2	-	15	TRBJ1-1	many	TGTGCCAGCAGCATTCTCGCAGGGACGAACACTGAAGCTTTCTTT	CASSILAGTNTEAFF
TRBV28	TRBD2	16	TRBJ2-7	-	TGTGCCAGCAGTTTACGCCGCGGGAGGGGAGGCTACGAGCAGTACTTC	CASSLRRGRGGYEQYF
TRBV6-1	-	13	TRBJ2-7	many	TGTGCCAGCAGACGCGGACAGATCTACGAGCAGTACTTC	CASRRGQIYEQYF
TRBV7-2	-	16	TRBJ2-1	-	TGTGCCAGCAGCTTGGCGTATAGAAGTTCCTACAATGAGCAGTTCTTC	CASSLAYRSSYNEQFF
TRBV7-8	-	13	TRBJ2-1	-	TGTGCCAGCAGCTTAGGACGGATTAATGAGCAGTTCTTC	CASSLGRINEQFF
TRBV19	TRBD1	13	TRBJ2-7	-	TGTGCCAGTAGTCCAGGGACAGGGTTCGAGCAGTACTTC	CASSPGTGFEQYF
TRBV18	-	14	TRBJ1-3	-	TGTGCCAGCTCACCATCCGGGTCTGGAAACACCATATATTTT	CASSPSGSGNTIYF
TRBV5-1	TRBD2	15	TRBJ2-1	many	TGCGCCAGCAGCTTGAGCCTAGCGGGCTACAATGAGCAGTTCTTC	CASSLSLAGYNEQFF
TRBV27	-	15	TRBJ2-1	many	TGTGCCAGCAGTCCCGCAGGGGGACTTTACAATGAGCAGTTCTTC	CASSPAGGLYNEQFF
TRBV5-1	TRBD1	16	TRBJ2-2	many	TGCGCCAGCAGCGAGACACCACGACAGGGGTCCGGGGAGCTGTTTTTT	CASSETPRQGSGELFF
TRBV18	TRBD2	17	TRBJ2-5	many	TGTGCCAGCTCACCGGGCGTACATAGCGGGAGTACGGAGACCCAGTACTTC	CASSPGVHSGSTETQYF
TRBV7-9	-	14	TRBJ2-7	many	TGTGCCAGCAGCTTAGAAGTCGCCAGTTACGAGCAGTACTTC	CASSLEVASYEQYF